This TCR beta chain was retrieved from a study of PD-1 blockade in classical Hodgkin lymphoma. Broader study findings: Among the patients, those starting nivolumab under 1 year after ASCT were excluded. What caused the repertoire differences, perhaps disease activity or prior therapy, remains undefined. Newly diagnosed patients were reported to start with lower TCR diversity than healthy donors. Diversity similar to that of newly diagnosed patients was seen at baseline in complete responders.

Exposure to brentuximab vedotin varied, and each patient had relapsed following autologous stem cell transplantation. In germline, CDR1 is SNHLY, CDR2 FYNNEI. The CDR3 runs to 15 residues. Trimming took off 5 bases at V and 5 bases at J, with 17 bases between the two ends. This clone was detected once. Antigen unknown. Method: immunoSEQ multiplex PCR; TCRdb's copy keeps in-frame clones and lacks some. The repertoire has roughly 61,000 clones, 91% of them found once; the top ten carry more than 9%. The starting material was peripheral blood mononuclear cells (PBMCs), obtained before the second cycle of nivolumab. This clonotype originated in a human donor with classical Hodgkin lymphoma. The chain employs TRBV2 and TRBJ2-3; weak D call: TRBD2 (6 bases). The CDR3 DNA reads TGTGCCAGCAGTACAAGACCCCCCGGGGGAGATACGCAGTATTTT. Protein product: CASSTRPPGGDTQYF.